The 7 T cell receptor beta chains given below trace back to one sample, sequenced in a study of T-cell reconstitution after alpha-beta-depleted transplantation in children. Using unique molecular identifiers, the investigators prepared the TCRbeta library. One entry per CDR3 protein, called by TCRdb with MiXCR from the PCR reads. The sample has around 110,000 distinct CDR3 sequences, about a tenth seen once; the top ten hold less than 35%. Specimen: PBMCs, collected before TCRalphabeta/CD19-depleted stem cell transplant. These receptors originate from a boy aged 2 to 10 with acute lymphoblastic leukemia, due to receive a stem cell transplant.

This clonotype was detected many times. The chain carries TRBV20-1 and TRBJ2-1, with TRBD1 matching over 7 bases. This CDR3 is 15 amino acids long. Germline CDR1 and CDR2: DFQATT and SNEGSKA (reference sequence). The junction had 7 bases not matched to a gene; V was cut back by 0 bases and J by 5 bases. CDR3 in amino acids: CSARDPTGVHNEQFF. In DNA form, the CDR3 reads TGCAGTGCTAGAGATCCCACAGGGGTCCACAATGAGCAGTTCTTC.

This clonotype has a count of ten or more. The rearrangement uses TRBV29-1 and TRBJ2-7; 7 positions agree with TRBD1. V gave up 8 bases and J gave up 2 bases; unmatched junction bases: 6. Germline CDR1 is SQVTM and CDR2 is ANQGSEA. This CDR3 is 12 amino acids long. The CDR3 region is CSFGTVTYEQYF. DNA of the CDR3: TGCAGCTTTGGGACAGTAACCTACGAGCAGTACTTC.

This clonotype was found many times. The chain uses TRBV20-1 and TRBJ2-2; 14 bases are a match to TRBD2. The CDR3 length is 19 residues. V lost 6 bases to trimming and J lost 1 base; unmatched junction nucleotides: 13. Germline lookup yields CDR1 DFQATT and CDR2 SNEGSKA (reference sequence). DNA of the CDR3: TGCAGTGCCCATAGGCCCGGACTAGCGGGAGGTTTGAACACCGGGGAGCTGTTTTTT. Amino acid sequence: CSAHRPGLAGGLNTGELFF.

The chain is built from TRBV4-1 and TRBJ2-5; tentative D call: TRBD2 (6 bases). Germline assignment: CDR1 MGHRA and CDR2 YSYEKL. The V gene lost 1 base and the J gene lost 1 base, with 10 bases spanning the gap. The CDR3 loop spans 15 amino acids. The CDR3 sequence is CASSQVRDFQETQYF. In nucleotides, the CDR3 is TGCGCCAGCAGCCAAGTTCGGGACTTCCAAGAGACCCAGTACTTC.

The V and J genes are TRBV6-1 and TRBJ1-5, with D possibly matching TRBD1 (6 bases). Trimming stripped 6 bases from V and 5 bases from J, with 17 bases between. The CDR3 consists of 15 residues. Germline assignment: CDR1 MNHNS and CDR2 SASEGT. The CDR3 region is CASRPGGGQYQPQHF. DNA for the CDR3: TGTGCCAGCAGACCCGGGGGGGGGCAGTATCAGCCCCAGCATTTT.

The CDR3 here is CASSYPGTEKETQYF. The CDR3 DNA follows: TGTGCCAGCAGCTACCCCGGGACAGAAAAAGAGACCCAGTACTTC. The chain recombines TRBV11-2 with TRBJ2-5; 7 bases are a match to TRBD1. This CDR3 is built from 15 residues. The J segment lost 3 bases and the V segment lost 4 bases, leaving 8 bases of the junction unmatched. CDR1 SGHAT and CDR2 FQNNGV come from the germline V gene.

The chain uses TRBV5-4 and TRBJ2-7; the match to TRBD2 covers 8 bases. The CDR3 sequence is 16 residues long. Germline V lookup: CDR1 SGHNT, CDR2 YYREEE (reference sequence). Germline trimming cut 4 bases from V and 7 bases from J; bases unmatched to any gene: 16. The CDR3 reads CASSPGGWDSAREQYF. The CDR3 coding sequence is TGTGCCAGCAGCCCGGGGGGGTGGGACTCCGCCCGAGAGCAGTACTTC.